These T cell receptor beta chains were read from a single sample in a study of T cell responses to AZD1222 COVID-19 vaccine. Produced via immunoSEQ multiplex PCR; TCRdb's table is partial and in-frame only. The repertoire has 150,000 or so clones, more than 70% of them found once; the top ten carry about 3%. The sequences come from peripheral blood, collected on day 0 of AZD1222 vaccination. The receptors here all came from an adult in good health. The CDR3 runs from the conserved cysteine through the conserved F or W. Each record gives: J gene, D gene, clone size, V gene, CDR3 protein. The D gene is left open where the match is weak. Clone sizes are given selectively: once, few, many, or a class where the clone is expanded.

j_gene: TRBJ1-2; d_gene: NA; abundance: once; v_gene: TRBV28; CDR3aa: CASSFPPSVRAYGYTF
j_gene: TRBJ2-3; d_gene: NA; abundance: NA; v_gene: TRBV6-6; CDR3aa: CASTSAPTTDTQYF
j_gene: TRBJ2-1; d_gene: TRBD2; abundance: NA; v_gene: TRBV4-3; CDR3aa: CASSQEMGDREGRFYEQFF
j_gene: TRBJ2-7; d_gene: TRBD2; abundance: NA; v_gene: TRBV7-2; CDR3aa: CASSLAGGPIYEQYF
j_gene: TRBJ1-4; d_gene: NA; abundance: NA; v_gene: TRBV2; CDR3aa: CASSRHPWTNEKLFF
j_gene: TRBJ2-2; d_gene: TRBD2; abundance: NA; v_gene: TRBV9; CDR3aa: CASSPRVAGDTGELFF
j_gene: TRBJ2-3; d_gene: NA; abundance: NA; v_gene: TRBV5-1; CDR3aa: CASSLVGDTQYF
j_gene: TRBJ1-2; d_gene: NA; abundance: NA; v_gene: TRBV5-5; CDR3aa: CASSLAFNDYYGYTF
j_gene: TRBJ2-3; d_gene: TRBD2; abundance: NA; v_gene: TRBV10-3; CDR3aa: CAISEGREIDTQYF
j_gene: TRBJ2-4; d_gene: TRBD2; abundance: NA; v_gene: TRBV2; CDR3aa: CASSGGGENIQYF
j_gene: TRBJ1-6; d_gene: NA; abundance: NA; v_gene: TRBV2; CDR3aa: CASRGGDLNNSPLHF
j_gene: TRBJ1-2; d_gene: NA; abundance: NA; v_gene: TRBV15; CDR3aa: CATSRDGQNGYTF
j_gene: TRBJ2-6; d_gene: NA; abundance: few; v_gene: TRBV24-1; CDR3aa: CATSDWGSGANVLTF
j_gene: TRBJ1-2; d_gene: TRBD1; abundance: NA; v_gene: TRBV28; CDR3aa: CASSSPLGGSRFSGYTF
j_gene: TRBJ1-5; d_gene: NA; abundance: few; v_gene: TRBV29-1; CDR3aa: CSVTQGALAQHF
j_gene: TRBJ1-3; d_gene: NA; abundance: NA; v_gene: TRBV5-1; CDR3aa: CASSLAGLGSGNTIYF
j_gene: TRBJ1-2; d_gene: NA; abundance: NA; v_gene: TRBV10-3; CDR3aa: CAISESARTVYGYTF
j_gene: TRBJ2-1; d_gene: NA; abundance: NA; v_gene: TRBV7-2; CDR3aa: CASSSGPNYNEQFF